A selection of T cell receptor beta chains follows, all from one sample in a study of regulatory T cells in long-lasting Graves disease. A single record per CDR3 protein comes from TCRdb applying MiXCR to the multiplex PCR reads. In the table there are some 430,000 distinct CDR3 sequences, roughly 21% of which are singletons. The sequenced sample was peripheral blood mononuclear cells (PBMCs), obtained when the disease was refractory, from a patient treated with antithyroid drugs. These receptors all come from a female donor with Graves disease. The CDR3 runs from the conserved cysteine through the conserved F or W. D genes are given only for firm matches. Expanded clones get a size class; other rows say once, few or many, or leave the size out.

V gene	J gene	D gene	clone size	CDR3 length	CDR3 protein	CDR3 DNA
TRBV28	TRBJ2-3	NA	few	14	CATNQGGSTDTQYF	TGTGCCACCAATCAGGGGGGGAGCACAGATACGCAGTATTTT
TRBV19	TRBJ1-5	TRBD1	NA	17	CASSIERGQGGNQPQHF	TGTGCCAGTAGTATAGAAAGGGGGCAGGGAGGCAATCAGCCCCAGCATTTT
TRBV24-1	TRBJ2-7	TRBD1	NA	13	CAASGTGNYEQYF	TGTGCCGCCTCAGGGACAGGGAACTACGAGCAGTACTTC
TRBV5-1	TRBJ2-7	NA	few	14	CASSLGVAAYEQYF	TGCGCCAGCAGCCTTGGAGTAGCGGCTTACGAGCAGTACTTC
TRBV4-2	TRBJ1-2	NA	NA	14	CASSQDRTDYGYTF	TGTGCCAGCAGCCAAGATAGGACAGATTATGGCTACACCTTC
TRBV20-1	TRBJ2-4	NA	NA	15	CSASGTLLAKNIQYF	TGCAGTGCTTCCGGGACTCTACTAGCCAAAAACATTCAGTACTTC
TRBV6-1	TRBJ2-2	NA	few	12	CASKASAGELFF	TGTGCCAGCAAGGCCAGTGCCGGGGAGCTGTTTTTT
TRBV12-3/TRBV12-4	TRBJ2-6	NA	many	15	CASSLLSAGANVLTF	TGTGCCAGCTCTCTGTTGAGTGCGGGGGCCAACGTCCTGACTTTC
TRBV5-4	TRBJ2-7	NA	few	14	CASGAGGRSYEQYF	TGTGCCAGTGGCGCCGGGGGTCGCTCCTACGAGCAGTACTTC
TRBV5-5	TRBJ2-5	TRBD1	NA	16	CASSLEHRGIIETQYF	TGTGCCAGCAGCTTGGAGCACAGGGGCATCATCGAGACCCAGTACTTC
TRBV19	TRBJ1-1	NA	NA	12	CASGTEGPEAFF	TGTGCCAGCGGGACGGAGGGCCCTGAAGCTTTCTTT
TRBV4-2	TRBJ2-2	NA	few	16	CASSQGLLQNTGELFF	TGTGCCAGCAGCCAAGGGTTGCTGCAGAACACCGGGGAGCTGTTTTTT
TRBV28	TRBJ1-2	TRBD1	many	14	CASSSPGGNYGYTF	TGTGCCAGCAGTTCCCCAGGGGGCAACTATGGCTACACCTTC
TRBV20-1	TRBJ2-5	TRBD2	many	16	CSARDRLAVLQETQYF	TGCAGTGCTAGAGATCGTCTAGCGGTCCTCCAAGAGACCCAGTACTTC
TRBV12-3/TRBV12-4	TRBJ1-6	TRBD1	many	14	CASSHGTGISPLHF	TGTGCCAGCAGCCACGGGACAGGGATTTCACCCCTCCACTTT
TRBV28	TRBJ2-1	NA	NA	14	CASSPRNSYNEQFF	TGTGCCAGCAGCCCCAGGAACTCCTACAATGAGCAGTTCTTC
TRBV9	TRBJ2-2	TRBD2	once	15	CASSVDLAGPGELFF	TGTGCCAGCAGCGTAGACCTAGCGGGGCCCGGGGAGCTGTTTTTT
TRBV6-1	TRBJ1-6	NA	few	16	CASCPLVGSYNSPLHF	TGTGCCAGCTGCCCCTTAGTAGGATCCTATAATTCACCCCTCCACTTT
TRBV6-1	TRBJ1-1	NA	many	16	CASRDTPGRKNTEAFF	TGTGCCAGCAGAGACACGCCGGGACGGAAGAACACTGAAGCTTTCTTT
TRBV24-1	TRBJ2-2	NA	NA	18	CATSDLRARDKNTGELFF	TGTGCCACCAGTGATTTACGCGCCCGGGACAAGAACACCGGGGAGCTGTTTTTT
TRBV7-9	TRBJ2-2	NA	NA	14	CASSLPGNTGKLFF	TGTGCCAGCAGCTTACCCGGGAACACCGGGAAGCTGTTTTTT
TRBV12-3/TRBV12-4	TRBJ2-5	NA	many	14	CASGPRRNQETQYF	TGTGCCAGCGGCCCTCGGCGGAACCAAGAGACCCAGTACTTC
TRBV7-9	TRBJ2-7	NA	few	13	CASSLPGYHEQYF	TGTGCCAGCAGCCTTCCGGGTTACCACGAGCAGTACTTC
TRBV27	TRBJ2-7	NA	many	14	CASSSRLNTYEQYF	TGTGCCAGCAGTTCACGTCTGAATACCTACGAGCAGTACTTC
TRBV11-3	TRBJ1-2	NA	few	13	CASSPMGDYGYTF	TGTGCCAGCAGCCCCATGGGCGACTATGGCTACACCTTC
TRBV12-5	TRBJ2-7	NA	NA	17	CASGLVVVRGPSYEQYF	TGTGCTAGTGGTTTGGTAGTGGTCAGGGGTCCATCCTACGAGCAGTACTTC
TRBV12-3/TRBV12-4	TRBJ1-5	NA	many	15	CASSLTAGSGQPQHF	TGTGCCAGCAGTCTTACCGCGGGATCTGGGCAGCCCCAGCATTTT
TRBV12-3/TRBV12-4	TRBJ2-7	NA	few	13	CASSIGPGYEQYF	TGTGCCAGCAGCATTGGACCTGGCTACGAGCAGTACTTC
TRBV30	TRBJ2-7	NA	NA	13	CAWSVPAAYEQYF	TGTGCCTGGAGTGTACCGGCAGCCTACGAGCAGTACTTC
TRBV11-1	TRBJ2-2	NA	few	16	CASSFQTGDNTGELFF	TGTGCCAGCAGCTTCCAGACAGGAGATAACACCGGGGAGCTGTTTTTT
TRBV3-1	TRBJ1-2	NA	few	14	CASSQDSGRVGYTF	TGTGCCAGCAGCCAAGATTCTGGCAGGGTTGGCTACACCTTC
TRBV5-1	TRBJ1-1	NA	many	15	CASSSRDSGETEAFF	TGCGCCAGCAGCTCGAGGGACTCGGGAGAAACTGAAGCTTTCTTT
TRBV20-1	TRBJ1-4	TRBD1	NA	13	CSAEQGTNEKLFF	TGCAGTGCCGAACAGGGGACTAATGAAAAACTGTTTTTT
TRBV4-1	TRBJ1-2	NA	few	15	CASSLTLVGSYGYTF	TGCGCCAGCAGCCTCACTCTAGTAGGTAGCTATGGCTACACCTTC
TRBV7-2	TRBJ1-2	NA	many	15	CASSLASGRNYGYTF	TGTGCCAGCAGCTTAGCGTCAGGGCGCAACTATGGCTACACCTTC
TRBV2	TRBJ2-7	NA	many	16	CASRREQGRRGYEQYF	TGTGCCAGCAGGAGAGAACAGGGTCGGAGGGGCTACGAGCAGTACTTC
TRBV3-1	TRBJ1-1	NA	many	14	CASSQDSGRAEAFF	TGTGCCAGCAGCCAAGATTCGGGGAGGGCTGAAGCTTTCTTT
TRBV27	TRBJ2-7	TRBD1	NA	14	CASSIIQGADEQYF	TGTGCCAGCAGTATTATTCAGGGGGCCGACGAGCAGTACTTC
TRBV28	TRBJ2-3	NA	NA	16	CASNSRWLGDTDTQYF	TGTGCCAGCAACTCAAGGTGGTTGGGGGACACAGATACGCAGTATTTT
TRBV25-1	TRBJ2-7	TRBD1	many	15	CASSDQTGWRLEQYF	TGTGCCAGCAGTGATCAGACAGGGTGGAGGCTGGAGCAGTACTTC
TRBV7-2	TRBJ1-3	TRBD1	NA	16	CASSKGGQGFGNTIYF	TGTGCCAGCAGCAAAGGGGGACAGGGATTCGGAAACACCATATATTTT
TRBV28	TRBJ2-7	TRBD2	many	16	CASSLGISGSSYEQYF	TGTGCCAGCAGTTTAGGGATTAGCGGGAGCTCCTACGAGCAGTACTTC
TRBV6-5	TRBJ1-1	TRBD1	many	15	CASRYRGWMDTEAFF	TGTGCCAGCAGATACAGGGGGTGGATGGACACTGAAGCTTTCTTT
TRBV20-1	TRBJ2-2	TRBD2	NA	15	CSASLTSGGTGELFF	TGCAGTGCTAGCCTTACTAGCGGGGGCACCGGGGAGCTGTTTTTT
TRBV25-1	TRBJ2-7	TRBD1	NA	13	CASTGQGDYEQYF	TGTGCCAGCACTGGACAGGGGGACTACGAGCAGTACTTC
TRBV29-1	TRBJ1-1	NA	many	14	CSVVLDSRFTEAFF	TGCAGCGTTGTTTTAGACAGTAGATTCACTGAAGCTTTCTTT
TRBV20-1	TRBJ2-5	TRBD2	NA	15	CSARSTSGGSETQYF	TGCAGTGCTCGCAGCACTAGCGGGGGGTCAGAGACCCAGTACTTC
TRBV27	TRBJ1-5	TRBD1	NA	16	CASSLSGRGIHQPQHF	TGTGCCAGCAGTTTATCGGGCAGGGGGATCCATCAGCCCCAGCATTTT
TRBV18	TRBJ1-6	NA	NA	15	CASSFTVGLNSPLHF	TGTGCCAGCTCATTTACCGTCGGGTTAAATTCACCCCTCCACTTT
TRBV9	TRBJ2-2	NA	NA	13	CASSVRRSGELFF	TGTGCCAGCAGCGTAAGGCGGTCCGGGGAGCTGTTTTTT
TRBV12-3/TRBV12-4	TRBJ1-5	TRBD1	few	15	CASSPTGGWDQPQHF	TGTGCCAGCAGTCCCACAGGGGGCTGGGATCAGCCCCAGCATTTT
TRBV11-3	TRBJ1-2	NA	many	14	CASSSREGSYSYTF	TGTGCCAGCAGCTCCAGGGAGGGCTCGTATAGCTACACCTTC
TRBV28	TRBJ1-5	TRBD1	many	17	CASSLWRGRSVHQPQHF	TGTGCCAGCAGTCTCTGGAGGGGGCGCAGCGTTCATCAGCCCCAGCATTTT
TRBV19	TRBJ1-1	TRBD1	many	15	CASKGAWTRGTEAFF	TGTGCCAGTAAGGGGGCTTGGACGAGGGGTACTGAAGCTTTCTTT
TRBV29-1	TRBJ1-2	NA	many	13	CSVGGRENYGYTF	TGCAGCGTTGGAGGGAGGGAGAACTATGGCTACACCTTC